The 31 T cell receptor beta chains listed next were all sequenced from one sample in a study of blood T cell repertoires in COVID-19. Sequencing was performed with immunoSEQ multiplex PCR; in TCRdb, only in-frame clones are kept and a portion is missing. Of about 360,000 clones listed, around nine tenths are singletons. Sequenced sample: peripheral blood. The receptor set was obtained from a woman aged 60-75 years with COVID-19, enrolled during active disease.

The chain employs TRBV7-9 and TRBJ2-5, with 10 bases that match TRBD2. The CDR3 has 15 residues. V shed 1 base and J 4 bases; nucleotides not matched to a gene: 3. CDR1 SEHNR and CDR2 FQNEAQ come from the germline V gene (reference sequence). The CDR3 DNA sequence: TGTGCCAGCAGCTTAGGTCTAGCGGGGGCAGAGACCCAGTACTTC. It yields the protein CASSLGLAGAETQYF.

This chain connects TRBV4-1 to TRBJ2-3; the match to TRBD2 covers 8 bases. With V trimmed by 2 bases and J by 5 bases, 9 bases remained unmatched. Per germline, CDR1 MGHRA and CDR2 YSYEKL. CDR3 length: 16 amino acids. Here the CDR3 DNA reads TGCGCCAGCAGCCAACCGTCGGGGGGGCATGGAGATACGCAGTATTTT. Translated, it gives CASSQPSGGHGDTQYF.

The count of this clone is one. This sequence joins TRBV11-2 and TRBJ2-3; TRBD1 matches 7 bases. Germline values: CDR1 SGHAT, CDR2 FQNNGV. J lost 2 bases, V lost 1 base, and 9 bases had no gene match. The CDR3 extends over 17 amino acids. CDR3 loop: CASSLGYRGRDTDTQYF. For the CDR3, the DNA is TGTGCCAGCAGCTTAGGATACAGGGGCCGGGACACAGATACGCAGTATTTT.

This clone was recorded only once. CDR3 sequence: CASSHRATNEKLFF. The CDR3 nucleotides are TGTGCCAGCAGCCACAGGGCAACTAATGAAAAACTGTTTTTT. This sequence joins TRBV3-1 (or the pseudogene TRBV3-2) and TRBJ1-4, with a possible D match to TRBD1 (5 bases). The CDR3 is 14 amino acids. Germline values: CDR1 LGHDT, CDR2 YNNKEL (reference sequence). V was cut by 3 bases and J by 0 bases, with 5 bases left in between.

The CDR3 DNA sequence: TGTGCCAGCAGCCCGACAGGGAACATGAACACTGAAGCTTTCTTT. This codes for CASSPTGNMNTEAFF. The rearrangement uses TRBV4-2 and TRBJ1-1; 7 bases are shared with TRBD1. With 4 bases clipped from V and 0 bases from J, the junction kept 5 bases outside the gene matches. This CDR3 has 15 residues. Germline CDR1 reads LGHNA; CDR2 reads YNFKEQ.

This clone has only one observation. This chain uses TRBV9 with TRBJ1-2; 7 bases are shared with TRBD1. Germline assignment: CDR1 SGDLS and CDR2 YYNGEE. With V trimmed by 4 bases and J by 0 bases, 3 bases remained unmatched. This CDR3 contains 14 residues. The DNA of the CDR3 is TGTGCCAGCAGCCCTGGGACAGCTAACTATGGCTACACCTTC. Translating gives CASSPGTANYGYTF. The variable domain in full, with the rest retrieved from reference TRBV9 and TRBJ1-2, is DSGVTQTPKHLITATGQRVTLRCSPRSGDLSVYWYQQSLDQGLQFLIQYYNGEERAKGNILERFSAQQFPDLHSELNLSSLELGDSALYFCASSPGTANYGYTFGSGTRLTVV.

The chain uses TRBV21-1 and TRBJ1-1; the table's D call, TRBD1, has no DNA check behind it. TRBV21-1 is a documented pseudogene. This CDR3 contains 13 residues. CDR3 coding DNA: TGTGCCAGCAAAACAGGGATGGCCACTGAAGCTTTCTTT. This sequence encodes CASKTGMATEAFF.

This chain links TRBV29-1 with TRBJ1-2; the match to TRBD1 covers 7 bases. Trimming took 2 bases from V and 0 from J; bases not matched to a gene: 3. The CDR3 consists of 14 residues. CDR1 and CDR2 from the germline V gene are SQVTM and ANQGSEA. The CDR3 loop reads CSVESTGTNYGYTF. CDR3 in DNA: TGCAGCGTTGAATCGACAGGGACTAACTATGGCTACACCTTC.

The chain couples TRBV6-6 to TRBJ1-2, with no clear D. CDR1 and CDR2 from the germline V gene are MNHNY and SVGAGI (reference sequence). The CDR3 spans 14 residues. The V end lost 5 bases, the J end lost 0 bases, and 10 bases lay between the germline ends. The CDR3 loop is CASSPRGTNYGYTF. CDR3 coding DNA: TGTGCCAGCAGTCCCCGAGGGACTAACTATGGCTACACCTTC.

The chain is built from TRBV6-5 and TRBJ1-2; 7 bases agree with TRBD1. Germline CDR1 reads MNHEY; CDR2 reads SVGAGI. This CDR3 has 13 amino acids. V lost 6 bases and J lost 2; bases outside the gene matches: 3. In nucleotides, the CDR3 is TGTGCCAGCAGACTGGGACAGAACTATGGCTACACCTTC. This encodes CASRLGQNYGYTF.

The chain links TRBV6-1 to TRBJ2-2, with D possibly being TRBD1 (5 bases). CDR3 size: 15 residues. Looked up from germline, CDR1 is MNHNS and CDR2 is SASEGT. V was pared by 1 base and J by 3 bases, with 9 bases between. CDR3 coding DNA: TGTGCCAGCAGTGAAGAAAGGGGTCACACCGGGGAGCTGTTTTTT. Encoded protein: CASSEERGHTGELFF.

The V call is TRBV5-1, the J call TRBJ1-3; tentatively, D is TRBD1 (6 bases). The V gene's germline CDR1 is SGHRS and CDR2 YFSETQ. V lost 3 bases, J lost 4 bases, and 14 bases lay in between. The length of the CDR3 is 15 residues. This chain's CDR3 is CASSSDPQGGNTIYF. In DNA form, the CDR3 reads TGCGCCAGCAGCTCCGACCCCCAGGGGGGAAACACCATATATTTT. The entire variable domain, with the rest obtained from reference TRBV5-1 and TRBJ1-3, is as follows: KAGVTQTPRYLIKTRGQQVTLSCSPISGHRSVSWYQQTPGQGLQFLFEYFSETQRNKGNFPGRFSGRQFSNSRSEMNVSTLELGDSALYLCASSSDPQGGNTIYFGEGSWLTVV.

The V call is TRBV12-3 or TRBV12-4, the J call TRBJ1-3; D unclear. The CDR3 sequence is 13 residues long. V dropped 3 bases and J dropped 8 bases, with 11 bases sitting between them. CDR3 bases: TGTGCCAGCAGTTTTTTACAGTTGGACACCATATATTTT. Protein product: CASSFLQLDTIYF.

The rearrangement links TRBV5-1 to TRBJ2-3; weak D call: TRBD1 (7 bases). The germline V gene has CDR1 SGHRS and CDR2 YFSETQ. V lost 4 bases, J lost 0 bases, and 15 bases lay in between. The CDR3 runs to 16 residues. The CDR3 DNA sequence: TGCGCCAGCAGCCCAGGGGGGTCTACTAGCACAGATACGCAGTATTTT. This translates into CASSPGGSTSTDTQYF.

CDR3 amino acids: CASSQTGTGELFF. CDR3 DNA sequence: TGTGCCAGCAGCCAAACAGGGACCGGGGAGCTGTTTTTT. The chain couples TRBV3-1 (or the pseudogene TRBV3-2) to TRBJ2-2; possibly TRBD1 for D (6 bases). Germline CDR1 is LGHDT and CDR2 is YNNKEL (reference sequence). V lost 2 bases and J lost 5, with 6 bases in between. The CDR3 consists of 13 residues.

This sequence joins TRBV4-3 and TRBJ1-5; 9 bases map to TRBD1. CDR1 and CDR2 from the germline V gene are LGHNA and YSLEER. Trimming took 0 bases from V and 1 from J; bases not matched to a gene: 10. The CDR3 consists of 19 residues. Here the CDR3 reads CASSQDYRQGVVSNQPQHF. The CDR3, as DNA: TGCGCCAGCAGCCAAGATTATCGACAGGGGGTTGTAAGCAATCAGCCCCAGCATTTT.

This chain connects TRBV6-1 to TRBJ1-4, with D unresolved. V lost 1 base and J lost 4, with 13 bases in between. CDR1 MNHNS and CDR2 SASEGT come from the germline V gene. The CDR3 is 16 residues long. The CDR3 protein is CASSEVVSSFNEKLFF. In DNA form, the CDR3 reads TGTGCCAGCAGTGAAGTAGTGTCTTCCTTTAATGAAAAACTGTTTTTT.

The rearrangement links TRBV6-5 to TRBJ1-3; TRBD1 is a possible D gene (6 bases). This CDR3 has 15 residues. Germline loops: CDR1 MNHEY, CDR2 SVGAGI. V was pared by 6 bases and J by 0 bases, with 12 bases between. The CDR3 bases are TGTGCCAGCAGCCTAACAGGGAACTCTGGAAACACCATATATTTT. This gives the protein CASSLTGNSGNTIYF.

Comment on this clone: A junction boundary mismatches the germline segment, possibly from a read error. The rearrangement links TRBV11-2 to TRBJ2-1; TRBD2 agrees at 12 bases. This CDR3 spans 16 amino acids. Germline CDR1 is SGHAT and CDR2 is FQNNGV. The CDR3 region has the DNA TGTGCCAACAGCTTAGTTTCGACTAGCGGGGGCTATGAGCAGTTCTTC. The encoded protein is CANSLVSTSGGYEQFF. The full variable domain, completed using reference TRBV11-2 and TRBJ2-1, is EAGVAQSPRYKIIEKRQSVAFWCNPISGHATLYWYQQILGQGPKLLIQFQNNGVVDDSQLPKDRFSAERLKGVDSTLKIQPAKLEDSAVYLCANSLVSTSGGYEQFFGPGTRLTVL.

This chain links TRBV7-2 with TRBJ2-1; 8 bases are a match to TRBD2. Trimming took 4 bases from V and 9 from J; bases not matched to a gene: 8. The CDR3 covers 14 residues. The germline V gene encodes CDR1 SGHTA and CDR2 FQGNSA. The CDR3 spells CASSSLAGGGEQFF. CDR3 bases: TGTGCCAGCAGCTCACTGGCGGGGGGAGGTGAGCAGTTCTTC.

This clone occurred once. The sample contains more than one DNA sequence encoding this CDR3. The chain uses TRBV9 and TRBJ2-3; 7 bases match TRBD2. The germline gives CDR1 SGDLS, CDR2 YYNGEE. This CDR3 contains 14 residues. With 2 bases clipped from V and 0 bases from J, the junction kept 0 bases outside the gene matches. The CDR3 spells CASSVSGSTDTQYF. CDR3 DNA sequence: TGTGCCAGCAGCGTTAGCGGGAGCACAGATACGCAGTATTTT.

This clone has just one count. This chain connects TRBV27 to TRBJ2-2; weak D call: TRBD1 (6 bases). CDR3 length equals 16 residues. The germline CDR1 and CDR2 sequences are MNHEY and SMNVEV (reference sequence). Between the trimmed V and J ends, which lost 7 bases and 7 bases, there was a span of 22 bases. The CDR3 region is CASTYTGTPLGGELFF. The CDR3 coding sequence is TGTGCCAGCACGTATACCGGGACACCTCTTGGCGGGGAGCTGTTTTTT.

This chain connects TRBV6-1 to TRBJ2-3; 12 bases fit TRBD2. This CDR3 comprises 18 residues. The germline V gene encodes CDR1 MNHNS and CDR2 SASEGT. V lost 4 bases to trimming and J lost 1 base; unmatched junction nucleotides: 9. DNA of the CDR3: TGTGCCAGCAGTGTGTTCGGCCCTAGCGGGGGGGGCACAGATACGCAGTATTTT. Encoded protein: CASSVFGPSGGGTDTQYF.

This chain connects TRBV5-1 to TRBJ1-3, with D possibly being TRBD1 (6 bases). V was trimmed by 4 bases and J by 4 bases, leaving 9 bases between them. The CDR3 covers 13 residues. Looked up from germline, CDR1 is SGHRS and CDR2 is YFSETQ. The CDR3 sequence: CASSRDIGNTIYF. CDR3 nucleotides: TGCGCCAGCAGCAGGGACATCGGAAACACCATATATTTT.

This sequence joins TRBV5-4 and TRBJ2-3; TRBD1 agrees at 8 bases. The CDR3 spans 13 residues. V was clipped by 5 bases and J by 4 bases; unmatched bases: 3. CDR1 and CDR2 (germline): SGHNT, YYREEE (reference sequence). The CDR3 protein is CASREQGADTQYF. The CDR3 DNA reads TGTGCCAGCAGGGAACAGGGGGCAGATACGCAGTATTTT.

The chain uses TRBV4-3 and TRBJ2-1; 10 bases are a match to TRBD2. After removal of 0 bases from V and 7 bases from J, the junction contained 9 bases not matched to a gene. The germline V gene encodes CDR1 LGHNA and CDR2 YSLEER. The CDR3 has 17 residues. The chain's CDR3 is CASSQDYVLAGGNEQFF. For the CDR3, the DNA is TGCGCCAGCAGCCAAGATTATGTTTTAGCGGGGGGAAATGAGCAGTTCTTC.

In this sample, this clone turned up a few times. This same CDR3 is encoded by further DNA sequences in the sample. Here the CDR3 reads CASSYGGGGQPQHF. CDR3 coding DNA: TGTGCCAGCAGTTACGGGGGGGGCGGTCAGCCCCAGCATTTT. The genes are TRBV6-2 or TRBV6-3 and TRBJ1-5, with D possibly being TRBD1 (6 bases). Looked up from germline, CDR1 is MNHEY and CDR2 is SVGEGT. The CDR3 is 14 residues long. Trimming pared 2 bases from V and 6 bases from J, leaving 11 bases between.

The chain links TRBV5-1 to TRBJ1-1; possibly TRBD1 for D (5 bases). Germline-derived CDR1 and CDR2 are SGHRS and YFSETQ. Between the trimmed V and J ends, which lost 4 bases and 1 base, there was a span of 17 bases. This CDR3 region has 16 residues. The CDR3: CASSQMDERGNTEAFF. Written as DNA, the CDR3 is TGCGCCAGCAGCCAGATGGATGAAAGGGGGAACACTGAAGCTTTCTTT.

V usage is TRBV7-2 and J usage is TRBJ2-7, with a weak D call TRBD1 (5 bases). Trimming removed 4 bases at V and 4 bases at J, with 11 bases between. Germline V CDR1 and CDR2: SGHTA, FQGNSA. There are 13 residues in the CDR3. CDR3 residues: CASSSRVSYEQYF. DNA for the CDR3: TGTGCCAGCAGCTCCAGGGTGTCGTACGAGCAGTACTTC.

The rearrangement links TRBV9 to TRBJ2-5; maybe TRBD2 (7 bases). Germline CDR1 SGDLS, CDR2 YYNGEE. The ends were cut back, 4 bases at V and 5 bases at J, with 15 bases in the middle. The CDR3 length is 14 residues. CDR3 in DNA: TGTGCCAGCAGCCCTACTTCGGGGGGCGAGACCCAGTACTTC. It translates to CASSPTSGGETQYF.

This chain links TRBV7-8 with TRBJ1-4, with a possible D match to TRBD1 (5 bases). Germline V gene sequence: CDR1 SGHVS, CDR2 FQNEAQ. This CDR3 contains 13 residues. Trimming cost V 5 bases and J 13 bases, with 17 bases left between them. This CDR3 is CASSRRGSGGLFF. CDR3 in DNA: TGTGCCAGCAGCCGGCGGGGGTCCGGGGGACTGTTTTTT.